The 28 T cell receptor beta chains in this list originate from one sample, sequenced in a study of long-term antiretroviral therapy in people with HIV (dated by TCRdb to between 2021 and 2024). Sequencing of the TRB variable region was done with the immunoSEQ hsTCRB v3.0 assay at survey level resolution. Here the immuneACCESS table is served through TCRdb, limited to in-frame sequences with V and J called. Missing clones are a known gap in these copies; in checked studies unresolved V genes cover under half, and the rest lacks a known reason. The sample data list over 35,000 clones, and 75% to 85% of these were observed just once. Roughly 5.2% of the sample belongs to the ten largest clones. The starting material was unsorted PBMCs, obtained 3.4 years after starting antiretroviral therapy. These receptors were collected from a man aged 25-45 years with HIV.

This clone was recorded a few times. The chain recombines TRBV28 with TRBJ1-4, with TRBD1 matching 8 bases. Trimming at V came to 5 bases and at J to 2 bases, leaving 19 bases not matched to a gene. This CDR3 comprises 20 residues. Germline values: CDR1 MDHEN, CDR2 SYDVKM. CDR3 sequence: CASSNARGRGQGGTNEKLFF. The CDR3 coding sequence is TGTGCCAGCAGTAACGCTCGGGGCAGGGGGCAAGGAGGGACTAATGAAAAACTGTTTTTT.

This chain links TRBV28 with TRBJ2-7; 11 bases line up with TRBD2. This CDR3 comprises 15 residues. Germline CDR1 reads MDHEN; CDR2 reads SYDVKM. The V segment lost 5 bases and the J segment 2 bases; nucleotides outside the gene matches: 5. CDR3: CASSTIAGGPYEQYF. The CDR3, as DNA: TGTGCCAGCAGTACTATAGCGGGAGGGCCCTACGAGCAGTACTTC.

The J gene is TRBJ2-7, the V gene TRBV7-9, with D perhaps TRBD1 or TRBD2 (5 bases each). The CDR3 extends over 14 amino acids. Germline V gene lookup returns CDR1 SEHNR and CDR2 FQNEAQ (reference sequence). Deletions cut 0 bases from V and 5 bases from J, with 11 bases between. The CDR3 is CASSLARGRDEQYF. The CDR3, as DNA: TGTGCCAGCAGCTTAGCGAGGGGTAGGGACGAGCAGTACTTC.

This chain links TRBV6-5 with TRBJ2-7, with D hard to call. With 5 bases removed from V and 2 bases from J, the gap between germline ends came to 4 bases. The length of the CDR3 is 11 residues. Germline values: CDR1 MNHEY, CDR2 SVGAGI. The CDR3 coding sequence is TGTGCCAGCAGTGAACCCTACGAGCAGTACTTC. Translating it yields CASSEPYEQYF.

V gene TRBV19 combines with J gene TRBJ1-5; D unresolved. Germline V gene data show CDR1 as LNHDA and CDR2 as SQIVND (reference sequence). V lost 4 bases, J lost 0 bases, and 4 bases lay in between. CDR3 size: 13 residues. Written as DNA, the CDR3 is TGTGCCAGTAGTAGCCATAGCAATCAGCCCCAGCATTTT. Protein: CASSSHSNQPQHF.

The rearrangement joins TRBV5-4 to TRBJ1-2, with 7 bases matching TRBD1. V was pared by 4 bases and J by 4 bases, with 4 bases of the junction left unmatched. Germline CDR1 SGHNT, CDR2 YYREEE (reference sequence). The CDR3 runs to 13 residues. The CDR3 region has the DNA TGTGCCAGCAGCCCCAGGGGGACCTATGGCTACACCTTC. Residues: CASSPRGTYGYTF.

J is TRBJ2-1 and V is TRBV6-1; 11 bases line up with TRBD2. CDR1 is MNHNS, CDR2 SASEGT, per germline. CDR3 length: 18 residues. The V segment lost 4 bases and the J segment 4 bases; nucleotides outside the gene matches: 12. The CDR3 loop reads CASSVLPQGLAVYNEQFF. The CDR3 region has the DNA TGTGCCAGCAGTGTGCTCCCCCAGGGACTAGCGGTATACAATGAGCAGTTCTTC.

This clone was seen only a few times. The chain employs TRBV28 and TRBJ1-4; D not certain. Trimming cost V 3 bases and J 8 bases, with 13 bases left between them. CDR3 size: 14 residues. The germline CDR1 and CDR2 sequences are MDHEN and SYDVKM. The CDR3 sequence is CASSFPTEEEKLFF. CDR3 DNA: TGTGCCAGCAGTTTCCCGACCGAAGAAGAAAAACTGTTTTTT.

This clone was observed once. This sequence joins TRBV7-8 and TRBJ1-2, with 8 positions matching TRBD1. This CDR3 spans 14 amino acids. Trimming took 2 bases from V and 5 from J; bases not matched to a gene: 4. Germline lookup yields CDR1 SGHVS and CDR2 FQNEAQ. CDR3 in amino acids: CASSLKTGAYGYTF. Here the CDR3 DNA reads TGTGCCAGCAGCTTAAAGACAGGGGCGTATGGCTACACCTTC.

J is TRBJ2-2 and V is TRBV27, with 8 bases fitting TRBD1. Per germline, CDR1 MNHEY and CDR2 SMNVEV (reference sequence). With V trimmed by 3 bases and J by 2 bases, 8 bases remained unmatched. The CDR3 loop spans 17 amino acids. CDR3 DNA: TGTGCCAGCAGTTTCCTGAGGACAGGGAGAAACACCGGGGAGCTGTTTTTT. Its translation is CASSFLRTGRNTGELFF.

The V call is TRBV5-1, the J call TRBJ2-3; 10 bases are a match to TRBD2. V dropped 1 base and J dropped 6; count of bases not matched to a gene: 8. This CDR3 spans 16 amino acids. Germline V gene sequence: CDR1 SGHRS, CDR2 YFSETQ. The CDR3 sequence is CASSLLAGVRMDTQYF. The CDR3 nucleotides read TGCGCCAGCAGCTTGCTAGCGGGAGTGAGGATGGATACGCAGTATTTT.

This clone was observed a handful of times. The chain joins TRBV5-1 to TRBJ1-4; D is unresolved. The V end was cut by 0 bases, the J end by 7 bases, with 7 bases between. In germline, CDR1 is SGHRS, CDR2 YFSETQ. The CDR3 spans 13 residues. DNA of the CDR3: TGCGCCAGCAGCTTGGCAGGTTTTGAAAAACTGTTTTTT. Residues: CASSLAGFEKLFF.

This sequence joins TRBV7-2 and TRBJ2-3; D call uncertain. The germline CDR1 and CDR2 sequences are SGHTA and FQGNSA. The length of the CDR3 is 11 residues. The V end was cut by 5 bases, the J end by 6 bases, with 6 bases between. CDR3 residues: CASSLRDTQYF. The CDR3 DNA sequence: TGTGCCAGCAGCCTTAGGGATACGCAGTATTTT.

The chain joins TRBV7-2 to TRBJ2-7; 10 nucleotides agree with TRBD2. The V and J ends lost 4 bases and 4 bases, in that order; junction bases with no gene match: 7. The V gene's germline CDR1 is SGHTA and CDR2 FQGNSA. The CDR3 spans 15 residues. CDR3 protein: CASSSSTGLAYEQYF. CDR3 in DNA: TGTGCCAGCAGCTCCAGCACGGGACTAGCGTACGAGCAGTACTTC.

The genes are TRBV6-6 and TRBJ2-7, with 9 bases that match TRBD1. V lost 5 bases and J lost 6; bases outside the gene matches: 5. The CDR3 spans 13 residues. CDR1 MNHNY and CDR2 SVGAGI come from the germline V gene (reference sequence). The CDR3 coding sequence is TGTGCCAGCAGTCCGGGACAGGGTGTCGAGCAGTACTTC. Translated, it gives CASSPGQGVEQYF.

This sequence joins TRBV6-5 and TRBJ1-1; TRBD1 matches 9 bases. Germline trimming cut 5 bases from V and 0 bases from J; bases unmatched to any gene: 4. Germline assignment: CDR1 MNHEY and CDR2 SVGAGI. The CDR3 covers 15 residues. DNA of the CDR3: TGTGCCAGCAGTCCCACAGGGGGCCTGAACACTGAAGCTTTCTTT. It encodes CASSPTGGLNTEAFF.

This clone was detected only a few times. V usage is TRBV27 and J usage is TRBJ1-2; 7 bases are a match to TRBD1. This CDR3 has 13 amino acids. The germline V gene has CDR1 MNHEY and CDR2 SMNVEV (reference sequence). J gave up 4 bases and V 5 bases, and 4 bases lay outside the gene matches. CDR3 protein: CASSPRDSYGYTF. CDR3 nucleotide sequence: TGTGCCAGCAGTCCCCGGGACAGCTATGGCTACACCTTC.

The chain employs TRBV30 and TRBJ2-3; TRBD2 matches at 8 bases. Germline V gene lookup returns CDR1 GTSNPN and CDR2 SVGIG (reference sequence). V dropped 0 bases and J dropped 4; count of bases not matched to a gene: 6. The CDR3 loop spans 15 amino acids. CDR3 DNA: TGTGCCTGGAGTGTAAGGTCTAGCGGGTCAGATACGCAGTATTTT. This sequence encodes CAWSVRSSGSDTQYF.

This chain uses TRBV7-9 with TRBJ2-7, with a tentative D call TRBD2 (5 bases). The V end lost 3 bases, the J end lost 7 bases, and 10 bases lay between the germline ends. CDR1 and CDR2 (germline): SEHNR, FQNEAQ (reference sequence). This CDR3 has 12 residues. CDR3 protein: CASSFGETEQYF. The CDR3 nucleotides read TGTGCCAGCAGCTTTGGGGAGACGGAGCAGTACTTC.

This clone showed up just once. The V call is TRBV7-9, the J call TRBJ2-1, with D perhaps TRBD2 (7 bases). CDR3 length: 18 amino acids. CDR1 is SEHNR and CDR2 is FQNEAQ in the germline V gene (reference sequence). V was pared by 5 bases and J by 8 bases, with 28 bases between. The DNA of the CDR3 is TGTGCCAGCAGCCGAACCGGGACTATTATCGGGGGGCGCGATGAGCAGTTCTTC. Amino acid sequence: CASSRTGTIIGGRDEQFF.

V and J are TRBV29-1 and TRBJ2-3, with TRBD2 matching over 11 bases. From germline, CDR1 is SQVTM and CDR2 ANQGSEA. There are 14 residues in the CDR3. Unmatched junction bases numbered 5, after V lost 7 bases and J lost 2 bases. CDR3 sequence reads: CSGGTSGYTDTQYF. CDR3 bases: TGCAGCGGTGGGACTAGCGGATACACAGATACGCAGTATTTT.

This chain connects TRBV7-9 to TRBJ1-1; 11 nucleotides align to TRBD1. The CDR3 covers 16 residues. Germline CDR1 SEHNR, CDR2 FQNEAQ (reference sequence). V was pared by 5 bases and J by 4 bases, with 9 bases of the junction left unmatched. CDR3: CASSPRTGGLGTEAFF. DNA for the CDR3: TGTGCCAGCAGCCCGCGGACAGGGGGCCTGGGCACTGAAGCTTTCTTT.

By share of the sample, this clone is medium-sized. The V gene is TRBV13, the J gene TRBJ2-1; D is possibly TRBD2 (5 bases). CDR1 is PRHDT, CDR2 FYEKMQ, per germline (reference sequence). V lost 1 base and J lost 2, with 9 bases in between. The CDR3 is made up of 15 amino acids. The CDR3 DNA sequence: TGTGCCAGCAGCTTAGTGGCGGGTCCCTACAATGAGCAGTTCTTC. Protein: CASSLVAGPYNEQFF.

J is TRBJ2-7 and V is TRBV21-1; the table's D call, TRBD2, was not checked against the DNA. TRBV21-1 is tagged as a pseudogene. CDR3 length equals 15 residues. CDR3 sequence (DNA): TGTGCCAGCAGCGAAAGGGGTACTAGCGGGAACGAGCAGTACTTC. It codes for CASSERGTSGNEQYF.

This clone was seen only once. The chain uses TRBV20-1 and TRBJ2-7, with D uncertain. The CDR3 runs 11 residues. Deletions cut 1 base from V and 7 bases from J, with 8 bases between. The germline V gene encodes CDR1 DFQATT and CDR2 SNEGSKA (reference sequence). In DNA form, the CDR3 reads TGCAGTGCTAGAGGGTTCGGGGAGCAGTACTTC. Translating it yields CSARGFGEQYF.

The gene calls are TRBV10-3 and TRBJ1-1; D gene uncertain. The V end was cut by 4 bases, the J end by 1 base, with 7 bases between. In germline, CDR1 is ENHRY, CDR2 SYGVKD. This CDR3 contains 13 residues. The chain's CDR3 is CAISGTENTEAFF. The DNA for the CDR3 is TGTGCCATCAGTGGAACCGAGAACACTGAAGCTTTCTTT.

The chain recombines TRBV10-3 with TRBJ2-7; 8 positions match TRBD2. V lost 4 bases, J lost 4 bases, and 9 bases stayed unmatched. CDR3 length: 15 residues. CDR1 and CDR2 (germline): ENHRY, SYGVKD. The CDR3 region is CAISGGRAGGYEQYF. The CDR3 DNA follows: TGTGCCATCAGTGGGGGGAGGGCGGGAGGTTACGAGCAGTACTTC.

The V gene is TRBV7-9, the J gene TRBJ1-1, with 8 positions matching TRBD1. The CDR3 has 14 residues. Trimming cost V 4 bases and J 1 base; bases outside gene matches: 2. The germline V gene encodes CDR1 SEHNR and CDR2 FQNEAQ (reference sequence). In DNA form, the CDR3 reads TGTGCCAGCAGCTACGGACAGGGGAACACTGAAGCTTTCTTT. As protein: CASSYGQGNTEAFF.